This T cell receptor (beta chain) came from a study of cytomegalovirus exposure and HLA in healthy donors. In germline, CDR1 is SGDLS, CDR2 YYNGEE. This CDR3 comprises 16 residues. The V and J ends lost 4 bases and 0 bases, in that order; junction bases with no gene match: 5. In regard to this clone: Its specificity is not known.

Study conclusions and caveats: The dataset shows that most TCR sequences were rare, while some public TCRs occurred in many donors. The productive fraction for most TCR beta V segments was about 90% or about 30% in an earlier analysis. TCR beta sequences reportedly predicted most subjects' HLA-A and HLA-B alleles accurately.

Use of 60 Vbeta and 13 Jbeta primers characterized the PCR. Profiling relied on immunoSEQ multiplex PCR, and the TCRdb table lists in-frame clones only, not all of them. The sample records 35,000 to 50,000 clones, approximately 63% being singletons. This clonotype originated in a man aged 40-50 years in good health and CMV-seronegative. The source material was PBMCs. V usage is TRBV9 and J usage is TRBJ2-2; 8 bases fit TRBD1. The CDR3 region has the DNA TGTGCCAGCAGCCCACGGGACAGGCCGAACACCGGGGAGCTGTTTTTT. Protein sequence: CASSPRDRPNTGELFF. The full variable domain, its missing parts supplied by reference TRBV9 and TRBJ2-2, is DSGVTQTPKHLITATGQRVTLRCSPRSGDLSVYWYQQSLDQGLQFLIQYYNGEERAKGNILERFSAQQFPDLHSELNLSSLELGDSALYFCASSPRDRPNTGELFFGEGSRLTVL.